This TCR beta chain was documented in a study of blood T cell repertoires in COVID-19. Sequenced by immunoSEQ multiplex PCR; TCRdb stores in-frame clones only, minus some. The sample holds 300,000 to 450,000 clones, approximately 91% seen once. The CDR3 contains 17 residues. Germline V gives CDR1 SGHNT, CDR2 YENEEA. V lost 1 base and J lost 0, with 16 bases in between. In this sample, this clone turned up once. Input material: PBMCs or T cells enriched from blood (not recorded which). This chain connects TRBV11-3 to TRBJ2-7; perhaps TRBD2 as D (5 bases). The TCR was taken from a woman in her twenties or thirties who had been exposed to COVID-19. This chain's CDR3 is CASSLGVGGFSSYEQYF. DNA for the CDR3: TGTGCCAGCAGCTTAGGCGTTGGCGGGTTTAGCTCCTACGAGCAGTACTTC.